Sequencing of this T cell receptor (beta chain) was carried out in a study of OX40 agonist ivuxolimab in advanced cancers. Background on the study: A partial response was reached by three patients: one with hepatocellular carcinoma and two with cutaneous melanoma.

Study outcomes and limitations: Clonal expansion by week 6 occurred in CD4+ and CD8+ blood T cells (at 0.1 to 3.0 mg/kg).

The method was immunoSEQ multiplex PCR; TCRdb's version includes in-frame clones alone and lacks a portion of them. This table holds fewer than 40,000 clones, around 90% found once. This CDR3 has 16 residues. Germline lookup yields CDR1 SGHDT and CDR2 YYEEEE. V lost 2 bases and J 5 bases, leaving 19 bases between the germline ends. In regard to this clone: The antigen is not known.

This sequence joins TRBV5-6 and TRBJ1-2; D is unresolved. This receptor was obtained from an adult with an advanced solid tumor such as melanoma, head and neck, liver or kidney cancer. Sequences were derived from CD4+ or CD8+ T cells sorted from blood, sampled in a trial of the OX40 agonist ivuxolimab. Here the CDR3 reads CASSLGRSLQRYGYTF. The DNA of the CDR3 is TGTGCCAGCAGCTTAGGACGGAGCCTCCAGAGATATGGCTACACCTTC.